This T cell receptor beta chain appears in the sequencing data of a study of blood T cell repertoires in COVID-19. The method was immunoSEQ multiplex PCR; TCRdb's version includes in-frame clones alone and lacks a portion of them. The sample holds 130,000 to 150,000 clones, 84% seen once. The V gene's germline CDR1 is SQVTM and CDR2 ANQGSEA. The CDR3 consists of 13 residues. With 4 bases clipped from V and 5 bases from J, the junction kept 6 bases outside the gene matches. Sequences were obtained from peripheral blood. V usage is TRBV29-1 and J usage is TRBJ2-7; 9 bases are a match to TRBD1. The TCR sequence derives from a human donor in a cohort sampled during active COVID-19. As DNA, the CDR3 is TGCAGCGTTGCCGGGACAGGGAGGAACGAGCAGTACTTC. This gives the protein CSVAGTGRNEQYF.